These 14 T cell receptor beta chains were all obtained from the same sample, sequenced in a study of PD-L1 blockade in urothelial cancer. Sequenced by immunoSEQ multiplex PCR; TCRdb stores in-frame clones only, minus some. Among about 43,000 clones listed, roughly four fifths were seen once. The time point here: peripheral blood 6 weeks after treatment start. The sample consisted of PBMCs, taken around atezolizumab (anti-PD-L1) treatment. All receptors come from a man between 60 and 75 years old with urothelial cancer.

CDR3 in DNA: TGTGCCACCAGCAGAGAAGCCCCTACCACAGATACGCAGTATTTT. Translation gives CATSREAPTTDTQYF. The chain employs TRBV15 and TRBJ2-3, with D unresolved. The germline V gene encodes CDR1 LNHNV and CDR2 YYDKDF (reference sequence). Trimming cost V 0 bases and J 2 bases, with 9 bases left between them. The CDR3 contains 15 residues.

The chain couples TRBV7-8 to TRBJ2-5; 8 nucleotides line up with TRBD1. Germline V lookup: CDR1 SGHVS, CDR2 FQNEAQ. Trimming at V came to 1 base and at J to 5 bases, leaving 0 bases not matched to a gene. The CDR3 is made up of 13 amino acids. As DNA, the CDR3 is TGTGCCAGCAGCTTAGGACAGGGGGAGACCCAGTACTTC. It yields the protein CASSLGQGETQYF.

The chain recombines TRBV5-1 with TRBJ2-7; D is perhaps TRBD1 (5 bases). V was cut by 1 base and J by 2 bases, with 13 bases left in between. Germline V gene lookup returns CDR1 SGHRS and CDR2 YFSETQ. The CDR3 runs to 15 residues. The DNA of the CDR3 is TGCGCCAGCAGCTTGAATATTGGACAAACCTACGAGCAGTACTTC. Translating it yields CASSLNIGQTYEQYF.

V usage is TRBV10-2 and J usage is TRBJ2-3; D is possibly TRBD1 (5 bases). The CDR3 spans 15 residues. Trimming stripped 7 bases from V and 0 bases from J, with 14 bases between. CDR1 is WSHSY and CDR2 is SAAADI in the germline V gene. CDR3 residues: CASNLRERSTDTQYF. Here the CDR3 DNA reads TGCGCCAGCAATCTCAGGGAAAGGAGCACAGATACGCAGTATTTT.

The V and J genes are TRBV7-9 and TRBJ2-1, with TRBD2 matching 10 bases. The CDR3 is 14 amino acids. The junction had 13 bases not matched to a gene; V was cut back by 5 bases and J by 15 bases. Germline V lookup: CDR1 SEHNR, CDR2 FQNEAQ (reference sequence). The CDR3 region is CASSHEASGGRRFF. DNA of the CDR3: TGTGCCAGCAGCCACGAGGCTAGCGGGGGCCGACGGTTCTTC.

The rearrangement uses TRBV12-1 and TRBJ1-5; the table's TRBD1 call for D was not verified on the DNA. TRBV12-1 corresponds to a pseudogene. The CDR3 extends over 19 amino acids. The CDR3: CASPPSWQGLPNSNQPQHF. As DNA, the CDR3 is TGTGCCAGCCCGCCGTCGTGGCAGGGCCTCCCAAATAGCAATCAGCCCCAGCATTTT.

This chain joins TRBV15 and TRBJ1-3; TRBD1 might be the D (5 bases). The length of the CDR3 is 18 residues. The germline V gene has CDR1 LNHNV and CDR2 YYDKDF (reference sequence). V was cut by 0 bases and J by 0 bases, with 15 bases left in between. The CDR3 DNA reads TGTGCCACCAGCAGAGATATCTTTGGGGGGAGCTCTGGAAACACCATATATTTT. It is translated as CATSRDIFGGSSGNTIYF. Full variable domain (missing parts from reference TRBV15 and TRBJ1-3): DAMVIQNPRYQVTQFGKPVTLSCSQTLNHNVMYWYQQKSSQAPKLLFHYYDKDFNNEADTPDNFQSRRPNTSFCFLDIRSPGLGDTAMYLCATSRDIFGGSSGNTIYFGEGSWLTVV.

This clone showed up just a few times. CDR3 region: CASSLAGTGNEKLFF. The CDR3 DNA reads TGTGCCAGCAGCCTTGCCGGGACAGGGAATGAAAAACTGTTTTTT. The chain recombines TRBV4-2 with TRBJ1-4; 9 nucleotides align to TRBD1. In germline, CDR1 is LGHNA, CDR2 YNFKEQ. Trimming took 4 bases from V and 5 from J; bases not matched to a gene: 5. The CDR3 is 15 residues long.

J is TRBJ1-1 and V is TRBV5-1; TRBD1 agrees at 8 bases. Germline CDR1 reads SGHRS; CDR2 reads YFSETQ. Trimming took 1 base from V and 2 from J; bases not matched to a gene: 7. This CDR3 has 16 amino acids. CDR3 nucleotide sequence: TGCGCCAGCAGCTTGTCGGCAGGGGGCAGTAACACTGAAGCTTTCTTT. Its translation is CASSLSAGGSNTEAFF.

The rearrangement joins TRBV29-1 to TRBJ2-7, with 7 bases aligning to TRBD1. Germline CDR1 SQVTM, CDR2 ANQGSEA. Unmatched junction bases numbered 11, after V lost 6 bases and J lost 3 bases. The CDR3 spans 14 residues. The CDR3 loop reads CSVAPDRAVYEQYF. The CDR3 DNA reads TGCAGCGTCGCACCTGACAGGGCAGTCTACGAGCAGTACTTC.

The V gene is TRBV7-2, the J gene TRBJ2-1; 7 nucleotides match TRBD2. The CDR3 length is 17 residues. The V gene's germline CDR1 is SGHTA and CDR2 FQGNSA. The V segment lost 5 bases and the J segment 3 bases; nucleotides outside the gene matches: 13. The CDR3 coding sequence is TGTGCCAGCAGCCCGGGAGGTAGCGGCACTTACTACAATGAGCAGTTCTTC. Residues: CASSPGGSGTYYNEQFF. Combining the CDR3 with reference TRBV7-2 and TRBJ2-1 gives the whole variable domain GAGVSQSPSNKVTEKGKDVELRCDPISGHTALYWYRQSLGQGLEFLIYFQGNSAPDKSGLPSDRFSAERTGGSVSTLTIQRTQQEDSAVYLCASSPGGSGTYYNEQFFGPGTRLTVL.

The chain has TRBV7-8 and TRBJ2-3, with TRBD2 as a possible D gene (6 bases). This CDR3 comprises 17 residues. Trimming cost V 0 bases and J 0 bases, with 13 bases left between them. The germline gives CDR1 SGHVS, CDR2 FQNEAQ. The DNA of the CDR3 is TGTGCCAGCAGCTTAGCGGGCCCCGGGACTAGCACAGATACGCAGTATTTT. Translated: CASSLAGPGTSTDTQYF.

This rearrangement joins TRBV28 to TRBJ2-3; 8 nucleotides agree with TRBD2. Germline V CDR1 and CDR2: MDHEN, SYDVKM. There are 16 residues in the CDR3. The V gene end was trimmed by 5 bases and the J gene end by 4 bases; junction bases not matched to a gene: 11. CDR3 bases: TGTGCCAGCAGTCCCCCGTCGGGGGGGCACCCAGATACGCAGTATTTT. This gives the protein CASSPPSGGHPDTQYF.

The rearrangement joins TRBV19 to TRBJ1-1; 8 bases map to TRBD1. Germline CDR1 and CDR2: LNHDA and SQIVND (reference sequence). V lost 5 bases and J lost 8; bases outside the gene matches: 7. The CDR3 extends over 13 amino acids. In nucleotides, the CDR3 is TGTGCCAGTAGTGACAGGGGCCCTAAAGAAGCTTTCTTT. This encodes CASSDRGPKEAFF.